A single sample gave rise to the 3 T cell receptor beta chains below, sequenced in a study of blood T cell repertoires in COVID-19. The protocol was immunoSEQ multiplex PCR, while the TCRdb copy is restricted to in-frame clones and leaves out a portion. This sample has roughly 410,000 clones; more than 70% occur once, and the top ten carry around 1.3%. Source material: peripheral blood. These receptors were obtained from a middle-aged man with acute or convalescent COVID-19.

This chain links TRBV7-9 with TRBJ2-7; a possible D gene is TRBD2 (6 bases). Deletions cut 1 base from V and 0 bases from J, with 22 bases between. The length of the CDR3 is 19 residues. CDR1 and CDR2 from the germline V gene are SEHNR and FQNEAQ (reference sequence). In DNA form, the CDR3 reads TGTGCCAGCAGCTTAGGATTGTTGCGGAGGGCCCCCTCCTCCTACGAGCAGTACTTC. Its protein is CASSLGLLRRAPSSYEQYF.

The rearrangement joins TRBV13 to TRBJ1-1; TRBD1 is a possible D gene (6 bases). CDR1 is PRHDT, CDR2 FYEKMQ, per germline (reference sequence). V lost 5 bases and J lost 4, with 17 bases in between. This CDR3 is built from 15 residues. This CDR3 is CASSVHRVLGTEAFF. The CDR3 coding sequence is TGTGCCAGCAGCGTCCACAGGGTTTTAGGCACTGAAGCTTTCTTT.

The genes are TRBV10-3 and TRBJ1-6, with 7 bases that match TRBD1. The V and J ends lost 0 bases and 5 bases, in that order; junction bases with no gene match: 1. Germline CDR1 reads ENHRY; CDR2 reads SYGVKD. The length of the CDR3 is 15 residues. The CDR3 protein is CAISESGTDNSPLHF. The CDR3 DNA follows: TGTGCCATCAGTGAGTCCGGGACAGATAATTCACCCCTCCACTTT.